These 18 T cell receptor beta chains were sequenced from one sample in a study of T cells in women clearing cervical HPV infection. TCRdb keeps only in-frame clones here, not all; method: immunoSEQ multiplex PCR. The table lists fewer than 30,000 clones. The sequenced sample was blood buffy coat. The receptors originated from a woman between 18 and 70 years old with a cervical HPV16 infection that either progressed to CIN3+ or cleared (not recorded which).

Concerning this clone: Sequencing ends 3 residues short of the CDR3 end; the germline J gene provides the rest. This same CDR3 is encoded by further DNA sequences in the sample. The chain employs TRBV7-8 and TRBJ2-4; TRBD2 matches 12 bases. CDR1 is SGHVS, CDR2 FQNEAQ, per germline. The CDR3 runs to 15 residues. The CDR3 is CASSLLTSGGRIQYF. The CDR3 bases that were read are TGTGCCAGCAGCTTATTGACTAGCGGGGGAAGGATT.

As regards this clone: At one end, the junction sequence differs from germline, possibly due to a read error. The read comes to an end 3 residues before the CDR3 does, leaving the germline J gene to fill in the end. The chain carries TRBV4-2 and TRBJ2-2, with TRBD2 matching over 8 bases. Germline V lookup: CDR1 LGHNA, CDR2 YNFKEQ. The CDR3 loop spans 16 amino acids. The sequenced part of the CDR3 DNA is TGCGCCAGCAGCCAAGGCGGGGGGAGGGGCACCGGGGAG. Encoded protein: CASSQGGGRGTGE. The full CDR3 protein reads CASSQGGGRGTGELFF.

Details on this clone: The CDR3 extends 3 residues past the end of the read, so its final part is completed from the germline J gene. The chain is built from TRBV12-3 or TRBV12-4 and TRBJ2-3; a possible D gene is TRBD2 (5 bases). CDR3 length: 14 amino acids. Trimming took 5 bases from V and 0 from J, leaving 9 bases between them. The CDR3 reads CASSPRTSTDTQYF. The sequenced part of the CDR3 DNA is TGTGCCAGCAGTCCCCGGACTAGCACAGATACG.

Worth noting for this clone: The CDR3 end lies 3 residues beyond the end of the read and is filled in from the germline J gene. Within the sample, other DNA sequences also encode this same CDR3. V and J are TRBV20-1 and TRBJ1-3; 9 nucleotides line up with TRBD1. The CDR3 consists of 14 residues. Germline values: CDR1 DFQATT, CDR2 SNEGSKA (reference sequence). CDR3 DNA, as far as it was read: TGCAGTGCTAGAGTTGAGGGACAGGGTGTGGCT. It is translated as CSARVEGQGVA. The complete CDR3 sequence is CSARVEGQGVAIYF.

Worth noting for this clone: The read terminates 3 residues ahead of where the CDR3 ends, so the germline J gene completes it. Additional DNA sequences in this sample encode the identical CDR3. The chain combines TRBV2 with TRBJ1-2; D not certain. This CDR3 is built from 12 residues. CDR1 SNHLY and CDR2 FYNNEI come from the germline V gene. The CDR3 loop is CASRSSGYDYTF. The DNA read from the CDR3 is TGTGCCAGCAGGTCTAGCGGCTACGAC.

Notes on this clone: The read stops 3 residues short of the end of the CDR3; the missing end is completed from the germline J gene. The chain recombines TRBV19 with TRBJ2-7, with 12 bases matching TRBD1. Germline V CDR1 and CDR2: LNHDA, SQIVND (reference sequence). There are 15 residues in the CDR3. J was trimmed by 6 bases and V by 4 bases; bases with no gene match: 7. Partial CDR3 DNA: TGTGCCAGTAGTAAGAAACGGGACAGGGGGCTCGAG. Protein sequence: CASSKKRDRGLE. The entire CDR3 sequence reads CASSKKRDRGLEQYF.

Comment on this clone: Coverage ceases 3 residues before the CDR3 finishes, and the germline J gene fills in the end. The chain joins TRBV7-3 to TRBJ2-2, with D uncertain. V shed 2 bases and J shed 4 bases, with 5 bases lying between them. This CDR3 comprises 13 residues. Germline CDR1 is SGHTA and CDR2 is FQGTGA. The covered CDR3 bases are TGTGCCAGCAGCTTATCCGGCACCGGGGAG. Amino acids: CASSLSGTGE. The CDR3 in full is CASSLSGTGELFF.

The sequenced part of the CDR3 DNA is TGTGCCAGCAGCCCCCCGGGGGTCAATTACAATGAG. This encodes CASSPPGVNYNE. The whole CDR3 sequence reads CASSPPGVNYNEQFF. The chain recombines TRBV7-6 with TRBJ2-1; D might be TRBD2 (6 bases). The DNA ends 3 residues before the CDR3 does, and the rest of the CDR3 is filled in from the germline J gene. The V end was cut by 5 bases, the J end by 4 bases, with 15 bases between. The V gene's germline CDR1 is SGHVS and CDR2 FNYEAQ. The CDR3 consists of 15 residues. Together with reference TRBV7-6 and TRBJ2-1, the CDR3 gives the full variable domain: GAGVSQSPRYKVTKRGQDVALRCDPISGHVSLYWYRQALGQGPEFLTYFNYEAQQDKSGLPNDRFSAERPEGSISTLTIQRTEQRDSAMYRCASSPPGVNYNEQFFGPGTRLTVL.

As concerns this clone: The CDR3 end lies 3 residues beyond the end of the read and is filled in from the germline J gene. This chain links TRBV12-3 or TRBV12-4 with TRBJ2-5; 7 bases are a match to TRBD2. V trimming: 5 bases; J trimming: 5 bases; junction bases outside the gene matches: 5. The CDR3 has 13 amino acids. CDR3 DNA (partial): TGTGCCAGCAGTCCTTGGGGGGGGGAGACC. Protein sequence: CASSPWGGET. The whole CDR3 sequence reads CASSPWGGETQYF.

Comment on this clone: The read is 3 residues too short to cover the CDR3 end, so that end is filled in from the germline J gene. V usage is TRBV10-3 and J usage is TRBJ1-5, with TRBD1 identical over 8 bases. With V trimmed by 11 bases and J by 4 bases, 10 bases remained unmatched. The germline V gene encodes CDR1 ENHRY and CDR2 SYGVKD. The CDR3 is made up of 14 amino acids. CDR3 DNA (partial): TGTGCCTCGACACAGGGGGACCCAAATCAGCCC. Protein product: CASTQGDPNQP. The entire CDR3 sequence reads CASTQGDPNQPQHF.

On this clone itself: Read data end 3 residues before the CDR3 end; the end is taken from the germline J gene. The V and J genes are TRBV7-6 and TRBJ2-3; possible D gene TRBD2, 5 bases. CDR3 size: 13 residues. V shed 1 base and J shed 3 bases, with 5 bases lying between them. The germline gives CDR1 SGHVS, CDR2 FNYEAQ. CDR3 DNA (partial): TGTGCCAGCAGCTTAGGGACTACAGATACG. This sequence encodes CASSLGTTDT. The entire CDR3 protein reads CASSLGTTDTQYF.

CDR3 DNA (partial): TGTGCCAGTAGTAATCAGTGGACTAATGAAAAA. Translating gives CASSNQWTNEK. The CDR3 reads in full as CASSNQWTNEKLFF. The chain uses TRBV19 and TRBJ1-4; D is unclear. Sequencing ends 3 residues short of the CDR3 end; the germline J gene provides the rest. The CDR3 runs to 14 residues. Trimming took 4 bases from V and 2 from J, leaving 8 bases between them. CDR1 is LNHDA, CDR2 SQIVND, per germline (reference sequence).

With respect to this clone: The read comes to an end 3 residues before the CDR3 does, leaving the germline J gene to fill in the end. This chain joins TRBV5-6 and TRBJ2-1; D is unclear. The germline V gene encodes CDR1 SGHDT and CDR2 YYEEEE. The CDR3 is 15 residues long. The V end lost 2 bases, the J end lost 1 base, and 10 bases lay between the germline ends. CDR3 in amino acids: CASSLSLQSYNEQFF. The sequenced part of the CDR3 DNA is TGTGCCAGCAGCTTATCACTACAATCCTACAATGAG.

The CDR3 spells CAWSTGFYNEQFF. The part of the CDR3 DNA that was read is TGTGCCTGGAGTACCGGGTTTTACAATGAG. The chain employs TRBV30 and TRBJ2-1; no definite D call. The read ends 3 residues shy of where the CDR3 ends; the end is completed using the germline J gene. V was shortened by 2 bases and J by 4 bases, with 9 bases between the two germline ends. Germline V CDR1 and CDR2: GTSNPN, SVGIG (reference sequence). The CDR3 is made up of 13 amino acids.

As concerns this clone: The CDR3 end falls 3 residues outside the read, so it is completed with the germline J gene. The genes are TRBV5-6 and TRBJ2-2; D perhaps matches TRBD2 (6 bases). The CDR3 has 14 residues. Germline V lookup: CDR1 SGHDT, CDR2 YYEEEE. This CDR3 reads CASRGGGSNEKLFF. The CDR3 bases that were read are TGTGCCAGCCGGGGAGGAGGGAGTAACGAAAAG. Complete variable domain (other parts from reference TRBV5-6 and TRBJ2-2): DAGVTQSPTHLIKTRGQQVTLRCSPKSGHDTVSWYQQALGQGPQFIFQYYEEEERQRGNFPDRFSGHQFPNYSSELNVNALLLGDSALYLCASRGGGSNEKLFFGEGSRLTVL.

On this clone itself: The sequenced fragment ends 3 residues before the CDR3 boundary, so the rest is inferred from the germline J gene. The chain combines TRBV10-3 with TRBJ2-5; TRBD1 might be the D (6 bases). Germline V gives CDR1 ENHRY, CDR2 SYGVKD. With 6 bases removed from V and 3 bases from J, the gap between germline ends came to 11 bases. This CDR3 has 13 residues. The CDR3 region is CAIRADREETQYF. The sequenced part of the CDR3 DNA is TGTGCCATCAGGGCGGACAGAGAAGAGACC.

Details on this clone: The CDR3 extends 3 residues past the end of the read, so its final part is completed from the germline J gene. This chain uses TRBV7-9 with TRBJ1-2; TRBD1 matches at 10 bases. CDR1 is SEHNR, CDR2 FQNEAQ, per germline (reference sequence). This CDR3 contains 14 residues. The sequenced part of the CDR3 DNA is TGTGCCAGCAGCTTAGGACAGGGGGCGGATGAC. Protein product: CASSLGQGADD. The entire CDR3 protein is CASSLGQGADDYTF.

On this clone itself: The read ends 3 residues shy of where the CDR3 ends; the end is completed using the germline J gene. This chain joins TRBV19 and TRBJ1-4; possible D gene TRBD1, 5 bases. V dropped 9 bases and J dropped 5 bases, with 22 bases sitting between them. The CDR3 extends over 16 amino acids. Germline CDR1 LNHDA, CDR2 SQIVND (reference sequence). CDR3 bases read: TGTGCCAGCCAGCCACAAGCAGGGTGGCGGAATGAAAAA. Amino acid sequence: CASQPQAGWRNEK. The full-length CDR3 reads as CASQPQAGWRNEKLFF.